These 24 T cell receptor beta chains were sequenced from one sample in a study of shared clonotypes between healthy human individuals. Produced via immunoSEQ multiplex PCR; TCRdb's table is partial and in-frame only. The repertoire holds around 500,000 clones, with more than 75% as singletons. The sample was PBMCs. The receptors here all came from a middle-aged woman in good health. Some clones in this sample may be carry-over from other donors' samples.

The chain is built from TRBV4-1 and TRBJ2-6; 7 bases are a match to TRBD1. The CDR3 spans 16 residues. V was clipped by 1 base and J by 4 bases; unmatched bases: 4. Germline V gives CDR1 MGHRA, CDR2 YSYEKL. DNA for the CDR3: TGCGCCAGCAGCCAAGGTACAGGGGCCGGGGCCAACGTCCTGACTTTC. This codes for CASSQGTGAGANVLTF.

This chain links TRBV4-2 with TRBJ2-5; 7 nucleotides match TRBD2. The end of the DNA aligns better with TRBJ2-7, so the J call may be wrong. Germline V CDR1 and CDR2: LGHNA, YNFKEQ. CDR3 length: 16 amino acids. CDR3 nucleotide sequence: TGTGCCAGCAGCCAAATACTAGCGAAAAGCTCCTACGAGCAGTACTTC. The encoded protein is CASSQILAKSSYEQYF.

The rearrangement uses TRBV13 and TRBJ1-2; 10 bases fit TRBD1. Germline V gene lookup returns CDR1 PRHDT and CDR2 FYEKMQ (reference sequence). There are 15 residues in the CDR3. J gave up 4 bases and V 0 bases, and 2 bases lay outside the gene matches. CDR3 protein: CASSLGRTGGYGYTF. The CDR3 bases are TGTGCCAGCAGCTTAGGCCGGACAGGGGGCTATGGCTACACCTTC.

This CDR3 is CASSLSPDTSYGYTF. The CDR3 DNA follows: TGTGCCAGCAGTTTATCCCCCGACACCTCCTATGGCTACACCTTC. This chain joins TRBV27 and TRBJ1-2; D uncertain. Germline CDR1 is MNHEY and CDR2 is SMNVEV (reference sequence). V dropped 0 bases and J dropped 4 bases, with 12 bases sitting between them. CDR3 length equals 15 residues.

For this clone: Given a far larger clone just one base away, this is likely a sequencing read error. This rearrangement joins TRBV15 to TRBJ2-6, with D tentatively TRBD1 (5 bases). Germline V gene lookup returns CDR1 LNHNV and CDR2 YYDKDF (reference sequence). CDR3 length: 15 amino acids. CDR3 nucleotide sequence: TGTGCCACCAGTGGAGACACCTCTGGGGCCAACGCCCTGACTTTC. Protein: CATSGDTSGANALTF.

Concerning this clone: One junction end disagrees with the germline gene, perhaps due to a read error. The V gene is TRBV7-8, the J gene TRBJ2-7; D is unresolved. Germline CDR1 reads SGHVS; CDR2 reads FQNEAQ. The CDR3 loop spans 16 amino acids. The chain's CDR3 is CASTLGILSPSSEQYF. CDR3 nucleotides: TGTGCCAGCACCTTAGGGATTTTGAGTCCCTCGTCTGAGCAGTACTTC.

This clone was detected only once. The V and J genes are TRBV4-1 and TRBJ2-1, with a possible D match to TRBD1 (5 bases). Germline V CDR1 and CDR2: MGHRA, YSYEKL. The CDR3 runs to 16 residues. Trimming removed 5 bases at V and 5 bases at J, with 19 bases between. CDR3 sequence reads: CASSARIGAIHNEQFF. CDR3 nucleotide sequence: TGCGCCAGCAGCGCCCGAATTGGGGCTATACACAATGAGCAGTTCTTC.

The V gene is TRBV28, the J gene TRBJ1-2; a weak D match, TRBD1 (5 bases). The CDR3 has 17 residues. CDR1 is MDHEN, CDR2 SYDVKM, per germline. V was shortened by 2 bases and J by 4 bases, with 20 bases between the two germline ends. The CDR3 DNA reads TGTGCCAGCAGTTTACGGCCGGGGGTACGAGGGCTCTATGGCTACACCTTC. It specifies CASSLRPGVRGLYGYTF.

V gene TRBV9 combines with J gene TRBJ2-2; 7 nucleotides agree with TRBD2. This CDR3 region has 15 residues. Germline trimming cut 4 bases from V and 3 bases from J; bases unmatched to any gene: 6. CDR1 and CDR2 (germline): SGDLS, YYNGEE. CDR3 DNA sequence: TGTGCCAGCAGCCCCCTGGCGGGAGACACCGGGGAGCTGTTTTTT. It is translated as CASSPLAGDTGELFF.

The V gene is TRBV15, the J gene TRBJ2-5; TRBD1 is a possible D gene (6 bases). The germline V gene has CDR1 LNHNV and CDR2 YYDKDF (reference sequence). The CDR3 extends over 13 amino acids. Between the trimmed V and J ends, which lost 4 bases and 11 bases, there was a span of 17 bases. Here the CDR3 DNA reads TGTGCCACCAGCAAAGGACAGATGGGGGAGCAGTACTTC. It translates to CATSKGQMGEQYF. The entire variable domain, with the rest obtained from reference TRBV15 and TRBJ2-5, is as follows: DAMVIQNPRYQVTQFGKPVTLSCSQTLNHNVMYWYQQKSSQAPKLLFHYYDKDFNNEADTPDNFQSRRPNTSFCFLDIRSPGLGDTAMYLCATSKGQMGEQYFGPGTRLLVL.

This clone occurred many times. The chain is built from TRBV6-4 and TRBJ2-2; 8 bases line up with TRBD1. Trimming at V came to 0 bases and at J to 6 bases, leaving 3 bases not matched to a gene. The germline V gene has CDR1 MRHNA and CDR2 SNTAGT. The CDR3 sequence is 15 residues long. CDR3 DNA sequence: TGTGCCAGCAGTGACTCCCAGGGGGCCCCCGGGGAGCTGTTTTTT. Amino acid sequence: CASSDSQGAPGELFF.

This clone was counted once. The rearrangement uses TRBV19 and TRBJ2-2; D is unclear. The CDR3 length is 13 residues. Trimming removed 6 bases at V and 1 base at J, with 6 bases between. The germline V gene has CDR1 LNHDA and CDR2 SQIVND (reference sequence). The CDR3: CASREKNTGELFF. Written as DNA, the CDR3 is TGTGCCAGTAGAGAGAAGAACACCGGGGAGCTGTTTTTT.

The CDR3 DNA reads TGTGCCTGGAGCCTCGGGGGAGGTACGCAGTATTTT. Protein sequence: CAWSLGGGTQYF. The V and J genes are TRBV30 and TRBJ2-3, with D maybe TRBD2 (6 bases). This CDR3 spans 12 amino acids. Germline V CDR1 and CDR2: GTSNPN, SVGIG (reference sequence). Trimming stripped 3 bases from V and 8 bases from J, with 12 bases between.

The chain combines TRBV10-3 with TRBJ2-7, with 9 bases aligning to TRBD1. This CDR3 has 13 residues. CDR1 and CDR2 (germline): ENHRY, SYGVKD. The V gene end was trimmed by 4 bases and the J gene end by 7 bases; junction bases not matched to a gene: 5. The chain's CDR3 is CAISAVTGGEQYF. The CDR3 DNA follows: TGTGCCATCAGTGCTGTGACAGGGGGTGAGCAGTACTTC.

V and J are TRBV11-3 and TRBJ2-1, with D possibly being TRBD2 (5 bases). Per germline, CDR1 SGHNT and CDR2 YENEEA. The CDR3 contains 15 residues. V lost 0 bases and J lost 2, with 8 bases in between. The CDR3 spells CASSLESGTYNEQFF. For the CDR3, the DNA is TGTGCCAGCAGCTTAGAAAGCGGAACCTACAATGAGCAGTTCTTC. Complete variable domain (other parts from reference TRBV11-3 and TRBJ2-1): EAGVVQSPRYKIIEKKQPVAFWCNPISGHNTLYWYLQNLGQGPELLIRYENEEAVDDSQLPKDRFSAERLKGVDSTLKIQPAELGDSAVYLCASSLESGTYNEQFFGPGTRLTVL.

The V gene is TRBV28, the J gene TRBJ2-3, with a tentative D call TRBD2 (5 bases). The V gene lost 6 bases and the J gene lost 0 bases, with 10 bases spanning the gap. The CDR3 has 14 amino acids. Germline V gene data show CDR1 as MDHEN and CDR2 as SYDVKM. The CDR3 coding sequence is TGTGCCAGCAGCATGGACTCGAGCACAGATACGCAGTATTTT. This encodes CASSMDSSTDTQYF.

The J gene is TRBJ2-1, the V gene TRBV29-1; no firm D call. V dropped 5 bases and J dropped 4 bases, with 15 bases sitting between them. The CDR3 extends over 14 amino acids. Germline V lookup: CDR1 SQVTM, CDR2 ANQGSEA. This CDR3 reads CSVHQVSIYNEQFF. The CDR3 nucleotides are TGCAGCGTTCATCAGGTTTCAATTTACAATGAGCAGTTCTTC.

The genes are TRBV19 and TRBJ2-2; TRBD1 might be the D (5 bases). Germline V lookup: CDR1 LNHDA, CDR2 SQIVND (reference sequence). The CDR3 runs to 16 residues. The ends were cut back, 5 bases at V and 2 bases at J, with 15 bases in the middle. DNA for the CDR3: TGTGCCAGTAGTTCCCAGGGAACCCTTAACACCGGGGAGCTGTTTTTT. This translates into CASSSQGTLNTGELFF.

This chain connects TRBV5-1 to TRBJ1-5, with D perhaps TRBD1 (5 bases). CDR1 is SGHRS, CDR2 YFSETQ, per germline. V was trimmed by 3 bases and J by 7 bases, leaving 14 bases between them. The CDR3 totals 14 residues. For the CDR3, the DNA is TGCGCCAGCAGCTCGGGGCGCCTGGGGCAGCCCCAGCATTTT. Amino acids: CASSSGRLGQPQHF.

A few counts support this clone. The chain carries TRBV11-2 and TRBJ2-2, with a possible D match to TRBD2 (6 bases). Trimming stripped 2 bases from V and 2 bases from J, with 15 bases between. Germline V gives CDR1 SGHAT, CDR2 FQNNGV. This CDR3 is built from 17 residues. The CDR3 DNA follows: TGTGCCAGCAGCTTAAGCGGGTCGACGGTTAACACCGGGGAGCTGTTTTTT. This sequence encodes CASSLSGSTVNTGELFF.

The chain recombines TRBV30 with TRBJ1-1; 7 bases map to TRBD1. Germline CDR1 and CDR2: GTSNPN and SVGIG (reference sequence). CDR3 length: 13 amino acids. Germline trimming cut 5 bases from V and 6 bases from J; bases unmatched to any gene: 9. As DNA, the CDR3 is TGTGCCTGGTCAGGGGACAGTCTGGCTGAAGCTTTCTTT. Protein: CAWSGDSLAEAFF.

This clone was observed a handful of times. The chain recombines TRBV19 with TRBJ2-7, with 9 bases lining up with TRBD2. From germline, CDR1 is LNHDA and CDR2 SQIVND (reference sequence). Trimming removed 4 bases from V and 2 bases from J; junction bases left unmatched: 3. This CDR3 is built from 14 residues. CDR3: CASSTPSGTYEQYF. CDR3 nucleotides: TGTGCCAGTAGTACCCCTAGCGGGACCTACGAGCAGTACTTC.

A remark on this clone: Within the sample, other DNA sequences also encode this same CDR3. The genes are TRBV18 and TRBJ1-5, with 7 bases fitting TRBD1. The V and J ends lost 6 bases and 5 bases, in that order; junction bases with no gene match: 4. Looked up from germline, CDR1 is KGHSH and CDR2 is LQKENI. The CDR3 is made up of 13 amino acids. CDR3 protein: CASSQGGDQPQHF. The CDR3 DNA reads TGTGCCAGCTCTCAGGGGGGAGATCAGCCCCAGCATTTT.

The chain carries TRBV23-1 and TRBJ2-3, with a tentative D call TRBD1 (5 bases). TRBV23-1 is marked as an open reading frame, function uncertain. This CDR3 is 14 amino acids long. Trimming removed 4 bases at V and 1 base at J, with 9 bases between. Written as DNA, the CDR3 is TGCGCCAGCAGTCTGGGGCTACGCACAGATACGCAGTATTTT. This encodes CASSLGLRTDTQYF.